The T cell receptor beta chain under discussion was sequenced for a study of shared clonotypes between healthy human individuals. The wider study: Plates per donor: three CD4 naive, three CD4 memory, two CD8 naive, one CD8 memory.

Clones were read by immunoSEQ multiplex PCR, and TCRdb kept only the in-frame ones, dropping some. The sample yields some 200,000 clones, around 63% seen once. V lost 11 bases and J 0 bases, leaving 17 bases between the germline ends. CDR3 size: 15 residues. Germline V gives CDR1 WNHNN, CDR2 SYGVQD (reference sequence). In the CD4+ fraction, cells were divided into CD45RA+ naive and CD45RA-negative memory subsets. This clone has more than one count but fewer than ten. The material sequenced was memory CD4+ T cells sorted from blood. Specified subset: CD45RA-negative fraction. The genes are TRBV10-1 and TRBJ1-5, with no clear D. This TCR derives from a man younger than 40 in good health. The CDR3 bases are TGCGCCCGTTTTCGAAATGAGGTTAGCAATCAGCCCCAGCATTTT. As protein: CARFRNEVSNQPQHF.